This T cell receptor beta chain was captured by sequencing in a study of blood T cell repertoires in COVID-19. Overall study: Samples taken during acute and convalescent COVID-19 were collected in the United States, Italy and Spain. PBMCs, B-cell-depleted T cells, or T cells provided the cDNA or gDNA that made up the material.

Germline V gives CDR1 SQVTM, CDR2 ANQGSEA. There are 13 residues in the CDR3. Germline trimming cut 4 bases from V and 5 bases from J; bases unmatched to any gene: 6. Under the authors' procedure: The authors estimated nucleated cell counts from reference gene primer amplification. Repertoires were generated with immunoSEQ multiplex PCR, while TCRdb's copy carries only in-frame clones and drops some. That table supplies the V and J calls and clone size; D and trimming were determined from the DNA. The table lists 90,000 to 120,000 clones, approximately 88% of them singletons. The sequencing input was peripheral blood. V is TRBV29-1 and J is TRBJ2-7, with 9 bases identical to TRBD1. The receptor's source is a man aged 50 to 60 with active or convalescent COVID-19. CDR3: CSVARTGANEQYF. Written as DNA, the CDR3 is TGCAGCGTTGCCCGGACAGGGGCGAACGAGCAGTACTTC.